This TCR beta chain was recorded in a study of shared clonotypes between healthy human individuals. Naive CD8 cells lacked CD45RO and underwent positive selection for CCR7, leaving out terminally differentiated effector memory CD45RA+ cells. The CDR3 contains 16 residues. V was pared by 8 bases and J by 1 base, with 17 bases between. CDR1 is SEHNR, CDR2 FQNEAQ, per germline (reference sequence). This clone came up once. It was about 190 ng DNA, some 30,000 T cell genomes, that sorted-subset replicate PCRs used. Method: immunoSEQ multiplex PCR; TCRdb's copy keeps in-frame clones and lacks some. Counted here are fewer than 850,000 clones, roughly 96% occurring once; the ten biggest clones make up under 0.25%.

This clonotype was obtained from a man aged 30 to 45 in good health. The gene calls are TRBV7-9 and TRBJ2-2, with no clear D. Sequencing used naive CD8+ T cells sorted from blood. The CDR3 bases are TGTGCCAGCGAACCCCGAACTGAGCTGAACACCGGGGAGCTGTTTTTT. Translating it yields CASEPRTELNTGELFF.